This T cell receptor beta chain was found in a study of T cells in localized non-small cell lung cancer. Study outcomes and limitations: The tumor had only one region sequenced, so heterogeneity remains possible. Adjacent lung was found to contain a median roughly 58 of the top 100 tumor clones. Greater T cell density in blood accompanied longer overall survival.

The assay was immunoSEQ multiplex PCR, and TCRdb's table has in-frame clones only and misses some. The sample carries about 19,000 clones, around 83% recorded once. Turning to this clone: Its cognate antigen is unknown.

Trimming took 4 bases from V and 8 from J; bases not matched to a gene: 6. Germline assignment: CDR1 MNHEY and CDR2 SMNVEV (reference sequence). This CDR3 is built from 15 residues. The material was peripheral blood, obtained before any cancer treatment. The rearrangement joins TRBV27 to TRBJ2-1; 12 bases fit TRBD2. This receptor was taken from a man aged 35 to 69 with stage I lung adenocarcinoma. The chain's CDR3 is CASSSPTSGRDEQFF. The CDR3 DNA sequence: TGTGCCAGCAGTTCCCCGACTAGCGGGAGAGATGAGCAGTTCTTC.